The 27 T cell receptor beta chains below were found in one sample sequenced in a study of blood T cell repertoires in COVID-19. The repertoire was sequenced with immunoSEQ multiplex PCR; TCRdb's copy has only in-frame clones and lacks some. The sample holds roughly 350,000 clones, over 70% seen once. The sequenced sample was peripheral blood. All receptors come from a woman aged 45-59 years with COVID-19, enrolled during active disease.

This chain links TRBV9 with TRBJ1-6; no clear D. Per the germline V gene, CDR1 is SGDLS and CDR2 is YYNGEE. The CDR3 spans 14 residues. The V end was cut by 3 bases, the J end by 15 bases, with 19 bases between. The CDR3 loop reads CASSDDPRGPYLHF. CDR3 DNA: TGTGCCAGCAGCGACGACCCGAGAGGTCCCTACCTCCACTTT. Full variable domain (rest looked up from reference TRBV9 and TRBJ1-6): DSGVTQTPKHLITATGQRVTLRCSPRSGDLSVYWYQQSLDQGLQFLIQYYNGEERAKGNILERFSAQQFPDLHSELNLSSLELGDSALYFCASSDDPRGPYLHFGNGTRLTVT.

The genes are TRBV2 and TRBJ1-3; D remains unclear. Trimming removed 6 bases at V and 0 bases at J, with 12 bases between. The CDR3 loop spans 15 amino acids. Per germline, CDR1 SNHLY and CDR2 FYNNEI. DNA for the CDR3: TGTGCCAGCAGCCCAACGACACTCTCTGGAAACACCATATATTTT. Protein product: CASSPTTLSGNTIYF. Together with reference TRBV2 and TRBJ1-3, the CDR3 gives the full variable domain: EPEVTQTPSHQVTQMGQEVILRCVPISNHLYFYWYRQILGQKVEFLVSFYNNEISEKSEIFDDQFSVERPDGSNFTLKIRSTKLEDSAMYFCASSPTTLSGNTIYFGEGSWLTVV.

The chain couples TRBV30 to TRBJ2-1; tentatively, D is TRBD2 (6 bases). Germline lookup yields CDR1 GTSNPN and CDR2 SVGIG (reference sequence). Trimming cost V 5 bases and J 0 bases, with 8 bases left between them. The CDR3 runs to 13 residues. The CDR3 spells CAWGGSSYNEQFF. Written as DNA, the CDR3 is TGTGCCTGGGGAGGGAGCTCCTACAATGAGCAGTTCTTC. The full variable domain, rest sourced from reference TRBV30 and TRBJ2-1, is SQTIHQWPATLVQPVGSPLSLECTVEGTSNPNLYWYRQAAGRGLQLLFYSVGIGQISSEVPQNLSASRPQDRQFILSSKKLLLSDSGFYLCAWGGSSYNEQFFGPGTRLTVL.

This clone was seen just once. The chain joins TRBV5-1 to TRBJ2-5; 7 nucleotides align to TRBD2. The CDR3 has 17 residues. Germline CDR1 SGHRS, CDR2 YFSETQ. The ends lost 1 base at V and 4 bases at J; junction bases unmatched: 13. The CDR3 protein is CASSLKYGGGLRETQYF. The CDR3 DNA reads TGCGCCAGCAGCTTGAAGTATGGGGGAGGGTTGAGAGAGACCCAGTACTTC.

This rearrangement joins TRBV2 to TRBJ2-1; 9 bases align to TRBD2. V shed 6 bases, J shed 7 bases, and the junction held 7 bases outside the gene matches. Germline CDR1 and CDR2: SNHLY and FYNNEI. The CDR3 totals 14 residues. CDR3 in amino acids: CASSISGSSNEQFF. In nucleotides, the CDR3 is TGTGCCAGCAGCATTAGCGGGAGCAGTAATGAGCAGTTCTTC.

The chain uses TRBV19 and TRBJ2-3, with D maybe TRBD1 (6 bases). Germline CDR1 and CDR2: LNHDA and SQIVND (reference sequence). V was clipped by 6 bases and J by 1 base, with 11 bases between them. The CDR3 loop spans 14 amino acids. DNA of the CDR3: TGTGCCAGTAGGACGGGACACCGCACAGATACGCAGTATTTT. This gives the protein CASRTGHRTDTQYF.

The chain combines TRBV4-3 with TRBJ2-7; 9 positions agree with TRBD2. V shed 5 bases and J 6 bases; nucleotides not matched to a gene: 8. Germline V gene lookup returns CDR1 LGHNA and CDR2 YSLEER. CDR3 length: 14 amino acids. The DNA for the CDR3 is TGCGCCAGCAGCTACGCGGGGGGGGTCGGCGAGCAGTACTTC. The encoded protein is CASSYAGGVGEQYF.

This clone came up once. As DNA, the CDR3 is TGTGCCAGCTCACCAATGGGACAGGTCAATCAGCCCCAGCATTTT. Translating it yields CASSPMGQVNQPQHF. V gene TRBV18 combines with J gene TRBJ1-5; 8 bases match TRBD1. The germline V gene encodes CDR1 KGHSH and CDR2 LQKENI. The CDR3 is 15 amino acids. V lost 2 bases and J lost 3; bases outside the gene matches: 3.

The J gene is TRBJ2-3, the V gene TRBV5-1; 10 nucleotides line up with TRBD1. The CDR3 extends over 16 amino acids. The germline gives CDR1 SGHRS, CDR2 YFSETQ. Trimming cost V 3 bases and J 3 bases; bases outside gene matches: 7. The CDR3 loop is CASSYTTGGGTDTQYF. In nucleotides, the CDR3 is TGCGCCAGCAGCTATACGACAGGGGGCGGGACAGATACGCAGTATTTT.

This sequence joins TRBV10-3 and TRBJ2-3; a weak D match, TRBD1 (5 bases). Trimming removed 5 bases from V and 2 bases from J, with 8 bases in between. This CDR3 is built from 13 residues. Germline CDR1 and CDR2: ENHRY and SYGVKD. The CDR3 DNA reads as TGTGCCATCAGTACAGGCCTCACAGATACGCAGTATTTT. Translation: CAISTGLTDTQYF.

The V call is TRBV19, the J call TRBJ2-1, with TRBD2 matching 8 bases. Germline V gene sequence: CDR1 LNHDA, CDR2 SQIVND (reference sequence). This CDR3 has 17 amino acids. V dropped 8 bases and J dropped 7; count of bases not matched to a gene: 19. CDR3 sequence: CASHPGRGSPRRNEQFF. The CDR3 nucleotides are TGTGCCAGTCACCCCGGGAGGGGCTCGCCGCGGAGAAATGAGCAGTTCTTC.

The chain employs TRBV7-2 and TRBJ1-1, with no clear D. Trimming took 6 bases from V and 1 from J, leaving 9 bases between them. CDR1 is SGHTA, CDR2 FQGNSA, per germline. The CDR3 has 13 amino acids. The CDR3 sequence: CASRVQKNTEAFF. CDR3 nucleotide sequence: TGTGCCAGCAGGGTACAGAAGAACACTGAAGCTTTCTTT.

This clone was detected once. The chain recombines TRBV5-4 with TRBJ2-2, with a possible D match to TRBD2 (5 bases). Germline CDR1 is SGHNT and CDR2 is YYREEE (reference sequence). Trimming left V 2 bases short and J 7 bases short, with 12 bases between. The CDR3 consists of 14 residues. The CDR3 sequence: CASSFNTEVGELFF. CDR3 nucleotides: TGTGCCAGCAGCTTTAACACGGAGGTCGGGGAGCTGTTTTTT.

This chain links TRBV30 with TRBJ1-2; 7 bases agree with TRBD1. In germline, CDR1 is GTSNPN, CDR2 SVGIG (reference sequence). The CDR3 has 15 amino acids. Trimming at V came to 4 bases and at J to 0 bases, leaving 8 bases not matched to a gene. The CDR3 coding sequence is TGTGCCTGGAAGGGGACAGAAAGACCTAACTATGGCTACACCTTC. Translated: CAWKGTERPNYGYTF.

CDR3 region: CASRPGQGALYAEAFF. The CDR3, as DNA: TGTGCCAGCAGACCGGGACAGGGGGCTCTTTATGCTGAAGCTTTCTTT. The V gene is TRBV6-6, the J gene TRBJ1-1, with TRBD1 identical over 12 bases. V shed 6 bases, J shed 6 bases, and the junction held 11 bases outside the gene matches. This CDR3 is 16 amino acids long. CDR1 and CDR2 from the germline V gene are MNHNY and SVGAGI (reference sequence).

The chain couples TRBV5-5 to TRBJ2-7; possible D gene TRBD2, 5 bases. Trimming stripped 5 bases from V and 1 base from J, with 16 bases between. The CDR3 is made up of 15 amino acids. Germline V gene data show CDR1 as SGHKS and CDR2 as YYEKEE (reference sequence). CDR3 nucleotides: TGTGCCAGCAGTGTCGGTTTGGGAGCATCCTACGAGCAGTACTTC. This codes for CASSVGLGASYEQYF.

The gene calls are TRBV30 and TRBJ1-4; TRBD1 might be the D (6 bases). CDR1 GTSNPN and CDR2 SVGIG come from the germline V gene (reference sequence). Trimming removed 5 bases at V and 8 bases at J, with 15 bases between. The CDR3 is made up of 13 amino acids. The CDR3 here is CAWGSDRGEKLFF. CDR3 in DNA: TGTGCCTGGGGCTCGGACAGAGGGGAAAAACTGTTTTTT.

This chain joins TRBV5-1 and TRBJ2-4; TRBD1 matches 9 bases. J lost 8 bases, V lost 4 bases, and 7 bases had no gene match. There are 14 residues in the CDR3. Germline assignment: CDR1 SGHRS and CDR2 YFSETQ. CDR3 sequence (DNA): TGCGCCAGCAGCCCGGACAGGGGCTTTGACATTCAGTACTTC. This gives the protein CASSPDRGFDIQYF.

V and J are TRBV4-1 and TRBJ1-1; D is possibly TRBD1 (5 bases). Germline CDR1 MGHRA, CDR2 YSYEKL. V was shortened by 6 bases and J by 1 base, with 9 bases between the two germline ends. CDR3 length: 13 amino acids. In nucleotides, the CDR3 is TGCGCCAGCAGTCGACAGACGAACACTGAAGCTTTCTTT. This sequence encodes CASSRQTNTEAFF.

The chain is built from TRBV2 and TRBJ1-4; 7 nucleotides agree with TRBD1. V dropped 5 bases and J dropped 4; count of bases not matched to a gene: 4. The germline CDR1 and CDR2 sequences are SNHLY and FYNNEI. The CDR3 is 14 amino acids. The CDR3 sequence is CASSLTGFNEKLFF. DNA for the CDR3: TGTGCCAGCAGTCTGACAGGGTTTAATGAAAAACTGTTTTTT.

The chain carries TRBV7-2 and TRBJ2-7; TRBD2 might be the D (5 bases). Germline assignment: CDR1 SGHTA and CDR2 FQGNSA. Trimming shortened V by 5 bases and J by 0 bases, and 14 bases separated the two germline ends. This CDR3 has 15 residues. The CDR3 is CASSLGGLLSYEQYF. The CDR3 DNA reads as TGTGCCAGCAGCCTCGGAGGCCTTCTCTCCTACGAGCAGTACTTC.

The genes are TRBV5-5 and TRBJ2-3; D might be TRBD2 (5 bases). V shed 3 bases and J shed 7 bases, with 9 bases lying between them. CDR1 is SGHKS, CDR2 YYEKEE, per germline (reference sequence). The CDR3 extends over 12 amino acids. The CDR3 sequence is CASSSLGYTQYF. DNA for the CDR3: TGTGCCAGCAGCTCACTAGGTTATACGCAGTATTTT.

This chain uses TRBV7-8 with TRBJ1-5; D possibly corresponds to TRBD1 (5 bases). V was clipped by 1 base and J by 6 bases, with 10 bases between them. CDR3 length: 14 residues. Germline V CDR1 and CDR2: SGHVS, FQNEAQ. The CDR3 loop is CASSLGQGGQPQHF. CDR3 sequence (DNA): TGTGCCAGCAGCTTAGGGCAGGGAGGTCAGCCCCAGCATTTT.

The rearrangement joins TRBV5-1 to TRBJ2-1; TRBD2 aligns across 7 bases. V dropped 5 bases and J dropped 3; count of bases not matched to a gene: 11. The CDR3 consists of 16 residues. CDR1 is SGHRS, CDR2 YFSETQ, per germline. The CDR3 DNA reads TGCGCCAGCAGTCACCTTGGGGAGGGAGTCTACAATGAGCAGTTCTTC. It translates to CASSHLGEGVYNEQFF.

The table lists this clone with a few counts. V and J are TRBV19 and TRBJ2-7; 10 positions agree with TRBD1. The CDR3 is 14 residues long. The V segment lost 11 bases and the J segment 6 bases; nucleotides outside the gene matches: 13. The germline V gene encodes CDR1 LNHDA and CDR2 SQIVND (reference sequence). As DNA, the CDR3 is TGTGCCTGCGAAGCCGGGACAGGGGAGGGCGAGCAGTACTTC. Amino acids: CACEAGTGEGEQYF.

In its sample, this clone was seen once. J is TRBJ2-1 and V is TRBV6-5; 10 bases are a match to TRBD2. This CDR3 is 14 amino acids long. CDR1 and CDR2 from the germline V gene are MNHEY and SVGAGI. V dropped 9 bases and J dropped 5; count of bases not matched to a gene: 7. DNA for the CDR3: TGTGCCAGTAAACGGACTAGCGGCCACAATGAGCAGTTCTTC. Its protein product is CASKRTSGHNEQFF.

This chain uses TRBV24-1 with TRBJ1-2, with 8 bases identical to TRBD1. The J segment lost 4 bases and the V segment lost 4 bases, leaving 13 bases of the junction unmatched. The CDR3 has 17 amino acids. Germline V gene data show CDR1 as KGHDR and CDR2 as SFDVKD. The CDR3, as DNA: TGTGCCACCAGTGACCAATCGGGACAGGCTGGACGCTATGGCTACACCTTC. It translates to CATSDQSGQAGRYGYTF.